The 15 T cell receptor delta chains presented below share a single source sample, sequenced in a study of gamma-delta chains in newborns, infants, children. TCRdb redid clone calling on the reads using CATT. This sample carries 7,000 or so delta-chain clones, 0.66% of them seen once, and the ten largest clones take around 15%. The sequenced sample was blood. These receptors were collected from a child who was a newborn, infant or young child, either healthy, febrile or measles-vaccinated (not recorded which).

Remarks on this clone: This likely stems from a read error, as it lies one base from a far larger clone. Other DNA sequences in the sample encode the same CDR3. The V gene is TRDV2, the J gene TRDJ2; 9 positions agree with TRDD3. The germline gives CDR1 GEAIGNYY, CDR2 EKD. The CDR3 contains 14 residues. The CDR3 reads CACDTWGITAQLFF. The CDR3 DNA is TGTGCCTGTGACACCTGGGGGATAACAGCACAACTCTTTTTT.

There are many counts of this clone. This could be a read error, since a much larger clone is one nucleotide away. The genes are TRDV2 and TRDJ3, with D possibly TRDD3 on 6 matching bases. Germline values: CDR1 GEAIGNYY, CDR2 EKD. The CDR3 is made up of 18 amino acids. V lost 0 bases, J lost 0 bases, and 11 bases lay in between. The CDR3 sequence: CACDTGRGSSWDTRQMFF. Here the CDR3 DNA reads TGTGCCTGTGACACCGGCCGGGGGAGCTCCTGGGACACCCGACAGATGTTTTTC.

About this clone: With a much larger clone just one base away, this may be a read error. This same CDR3 is encoded by further DNA sequences in the sample. The chain links TRDV2 to TRDJ1, with D possibly being TRDD3 (5 bases). Germline V gene lookup returns CDR1 GEAIGNYY and CDR2 EKD. The CDR3 is 16 residues long. V was pared by 0 bases and J by 1 base, with 14 bases between. The CDR3 DNA follows: TGTGCCTGTGACACCCCGGGGAAGGACAGCACCGATAAACTCATCTTT. This gives the protein CACDTPGKDSTDKLIF.

This clone was counted a few times. Since a far larger clone is one base different, this is likely a read error. The identical CDR3 is also encoded by other nucleotide sequences in the sample. V is TRDV2 and J is TRDJ2; 10 bases line up with TRDD3. Germline V gene data show CDR1 as GEAIGNYY and CDR2 as EKD. This CDR3 is 18 amino acids long. The CDR3 DNA reads as TGTGCCTGTGACAACTTACTGGGGGATGCATCTTTGACCGCACAACTCTTCTTT. Protein product: CACDNLLGDASLTAQLFF.

This clone showed up just a few times. This likely came from a read error, as a far larger clone is one base away. Other DNA sequences within the sample encode an identical CDR3. The V gene is TRDV2, the J gene TRDJ1; 9 bases line up with TRDD3. Per germline, CDR1 GEAIGNYY and CDR2 EKD. The length of the CDR3 is 16 residues. The CDR3 loop is CACDTLGDRYTDKLIF. In DNA, the CDR3 is TGTGCCTGTGACACCCTGGGGGATCGGTACACCGATAAGCTCATCTTT.

This clone is labeled medium-sized. The chain recombines TRDV2 with TRDJ3, with 7 bases fitting TRDD3. The trim removed 0 bases at V and 0 bases at J, leaving 7 bases unmatched. The V gene's germline CDR1 is GEAIGNYY and CDR2 EKD. The CDR3 has 19 residues. CDR3 nucleotide sequence: TGTGCCTGTGACACCGTGGTGGGGGACAGCTCCTGGGACACCCGACAGATGTTTTTC. The encoded protein is CACDTVVGDSSWDTRQMFF.

This clone was observed a few times. The protein TCRdb gives is from a much larger clone and does not agree with this DNA's translation at residue 6, likely a read error; the protein shown here comes from the DNA. The sample has other DNA sequences that encode this CDR3 too. The J gene is TRDJ2, the V gene TRDV2; 7 nucleotides line up with TRDD3. Per the germline V gene, CDR1 is GEAIGNYY and CDR2 is EKD. The V gene end was trimmed by 0 bases and the J gene end by 5 bases; junction bases not matched to a gene: 2. The CDR3 is made up of 14 amino acids. The CDR3 bases are TGTGCCTGTGACACCTTGGGGATAACAGCACAACTCTTCTTT. It codes for CACDTLGITAQLFF.

By frequency in the sample, this clone is medium-sized (0.01 to 0.1%). This sample also contains other DNA sequences that code for the same CDR3. DNA of the CDR3: TGTGCCTGTGACAAAATGGGGGATAGAACAGCACAACTCTTCTTT. It translates to CACDKMGDRTAQLFF. The chain uses TRDV2 and TRDJ2; 9 bases line up with TRDD3. V lost 2 bases, J lost 5 bases, and 5 bases stayed unmatched. Germline CDR1 and CDR2: GEAIGNYY and EKD. This CDR3 is built from 15 residues.

By share, this clone counts as medium-sized. This chain links TRDV2 with TRDJ1, with D maybe TRDD3 (6 bases). CDR3 size: 17 residues. The germline V and J ends were trimmed by 3 bases and 1 base, with 20 bases remaining between them. CDR1 and CDR2 (germline): GEAIGNYY, EKD. CDR3: CACDASFFGGPTDKLIF. DNA for the CDR3: TGTGCCTGTGACGCCAGTTTTTTTGGGGGCCCCACCGATAAACTCATCTTT.

As concerns this clone: The junction does not match germline at one end; this may be a read error. This sample includes further DNA sequences coding for the same CDR3. The chain is built from TRAV29/DV5 and TRDJ3; D is undetermined. The CDR3 contains 12 residues. Germline V gives CDR1 NSMFDY, CDR2 ISSIKDK. This chain's CDR3 is CAASGAPRQMFF. The CDR3 coding sequence is TGTGCAGCAAGCGGGGCCCCCCGGCAGATGTTTTTC.

About this clone: TCRdb pairs this DNA with a much larger clone's protein that differs at residue 9, likely a read error; the protein shown was translated from the DNA. Here the CDR3 DNA reads TGTGCCTGTGACTATGGGGGGATACACTCCTGGGACACCCGACAGATGTTTTTC. This sequence encodes CACDYGGIHSWDTRQMFF. V and J are TRDV2 and TRDJ3, with 9 bases identical to TRDD3. Germline CDR1 GEAIGNYY, CDR2 EKD. The CDR3 is 18 amino acids. Trimming cost V 3 bases and J 0 bases; bases outside gene matches: 5.

This clone was seen many times. This likely traces to a read error, being one base from a far larger clone. The chain joins TRDV2 to TRDJ3, with 11 bases that match TRDD3. Trimming cost V 3 bases and J 0 bases; bases outside gene matches: 3. The germline V gene has CDR1 GEAIGNYY and CDR2 EKD. The CDR3 runs to 18 residues. The CDR3 DNA is TGTGCCTGTGACCCACTGGGGGATAGCTCCTGGGACACCCGACAGATGTTTTTC. Its translation is CACDPLGDSSWDTRQMFF.

A remark on this clone: It differs at one base from a far larger clone, so likely a read error. The same CDR3 arises from other DNA sequences in this sample as well. This rearrangement joins TRDV2 to TRDJ3; maybe TRDD3 (6 bases). The CDR3 contains 18 residues. Trimming pared 1 base from V and 0 bases from J, leaving 12 bases between. Germline CDR1 reads GEAIGNYY; CDR2 reads EKD. The CDR3 loop reads CACDTGGYFSWDTRQMFF. The CDR3 DNA reads TGTGCCTGTGACACTGGAGGATACTTCTCCTGGGACACCCGACAGATGTTTTTC.

This clone rates as large (0.1 to 1%). Within the sample, other DNA sequences also encode this same CDR3. The chain recombines TRDV2 with TRDJ1; 12 bases match TRDD3. The germline V gene encodes CDR1 GEAIGNYY and CDR2 EKD. J gave up 4 bases and V 2 bases, and 10 bases lay outside the gene matches. The CDR3 covers 17 residues. For the CDR3, the DNA is TGTGCCTGTGACATTCTTGTACTGGGGGATACCGGCGATAAACTCATCTTT. Protein: CACDILVLGDTGDKLIF.

This clone ranks as medium-sized. The chain joins TRDV2 to TRDJ3; D may be TRDD3 (5 bases). Per germline, CDR1 GEAIGNYY and CDR2 EKD. The V gene lost 2 bases and the J gene lost 0 bases, with 16 bases spanning the gap. This CDR3 spans 19 amino acids. The CDR3, as DNA: TGTGCCTGTGACAGCTTCGGGGGCCCCAGCTCCTGGGACACCCGACAGATGTTTTTC. Amino acids: CACDSFGGPSSWDTRQMFF.